This TCR beta chain comes out of a study of Ad26.COV2.S vaccination and SARS-CoV-2 variants. Treatment denoted: roughly 18 received Ad26.COV2.S at low or high dose, single or two shots; roughly 5 received placebo; per-sample allocation not given. Vaccine and placebo recipients were sampled on day 63 after the first injection. The table came from immunoSEQ multiplex PCR; TCRdb's copy has only in-frame clones and leaves some out. The sample lists under 600,000 clones; roughly 87% were seen once. Trimming took 6 bases from V and 3 from J; bases not matched to a gene: 8. This CDR3 comprises 16 residues. Germline CDR1 reads MNHNS; CDR2 reads SASEGT.

The origin of this receptor is a person aged 18-65 years who received the Ad26.COV2.S COVID-19 vaccine or a placebo. Sequencing was performed on peripheral blood, taken in a trial of Ad26.COV2.S vaccine versus placebo. V gene TRBV6-1 combines with J gene TRBJ2-1; 10 bases fit TRBD2. CDR3 nucleotides: TGTGCCAGCAGGGAACTAGCGGGGCTTCTCTACAATGAGCAGTTCTTC. Protein: CASRELAGLLYNEQFF.